Sequencing of this T cell receptor beta chain was carried out in a study of T cell repertoires in cytomegalovirus infection. Overall study results and limits: Carriage of CMV together with the relevant HLA was identifiable through cumulative public TCR beta family frequency.

MiXCR, applied by TCRdb to the reads, yields one record per CDR3 protein. The sample consists of some 150,000 distinct CDR3 sequences, around 32% of them appearing once. A note on this clonotype: What it binds is unknown.

V was cut by 0 bases and J by 5 bases, with 10 bases left in between. The CDR3 length is 14 residues. Germline CDR1 is SGHAT and CDR2 is FQNNGV. This clonotype was sampled from a human donor in good health (CMV status not recorded). Some clones in this sample may be carry-over from other donors' samples. The chain recombines TRBV11-2 with TRBJ2-5; D remains ambiguous. The source material was CD8+ T cells from cultured PBMCs, sampled from culture after CMV antigen stimulation. The CDR3 DNA follows: TGTGCCAGCAGCTTAGATATAGATGTGGAGACCCAGTACTTC. This translates into CASSLDIDVETQYF.